The subject of this entry is one T cell receptor beta chain. This CDR3 has 14 amino acids. Germline CDR1 LGHNA, CDR2 YSLEER. V lost 8 bases and J 4 bases, leaving 14 bases between the germline ends. Each CDR3 protein gets one entry after TCRdb re-called the RT-PCR reads with MiXCR. The sample includes about 620,000 distinct CDR3 sequences, roughly 10% seen only once; the top ten take approximately 11%. This entry is derived from a study of response to subunit inactivated influenza vaccine. This same sample was also taken into another study, of T cells expressing NK-cell markers. In that study: What made the TCR beta cDNA was 5'RACE template switching with UMIs. Also leading the CD3+CD56-NKG2C+ fraction in several donors were these clonotypes. HCMV specificity was not established for the expanded NKG2C+ T cell clones.

This clonotype was sampled from a man over 45 who received an inactivated influenza vaccine. The rearrangement links TRBV4-3 to TRBJ1-4, with D maybe TRBD1 (5 bases). Sequenced material: PBMCs from blood, taken on the day of vaccination. The CDR3 loop reads CASAEGLHNEKLFF. The CDR3 nucleotides read TGCGCCAGCGCTGAGGGGCTCCATAATGAAAAACTGTTTTTT.